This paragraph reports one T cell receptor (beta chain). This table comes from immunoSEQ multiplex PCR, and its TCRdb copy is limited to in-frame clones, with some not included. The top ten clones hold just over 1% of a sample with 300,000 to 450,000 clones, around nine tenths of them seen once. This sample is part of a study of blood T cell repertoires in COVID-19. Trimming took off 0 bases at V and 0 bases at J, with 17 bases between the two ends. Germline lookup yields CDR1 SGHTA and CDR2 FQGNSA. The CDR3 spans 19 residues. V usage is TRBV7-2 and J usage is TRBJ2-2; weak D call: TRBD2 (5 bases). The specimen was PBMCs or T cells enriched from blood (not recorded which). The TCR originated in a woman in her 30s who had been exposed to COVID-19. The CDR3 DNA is TGTGCCAGCAGCTTAGCTTCCTGGGTCCGAGCGGCGAACACCGGGGAGCTGTTTTTT. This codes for CASSLASWVRAANTGELFF.